Listed below are T cell receptor beta chains from one sample, sequenced in a study of naive and memory T cell subsets. TCRdb analysed the UMI-ligation and nested PCR reads with MiXCR anew, one entry per CDR3 protein. The sample includes 8,500 to 10,000 distinct CDR3 sequences, 5.5% to 7% of them seen just once. The sequenced sample was CD4+ TEMRA cells from blood. The receptors here all came from a human donor in good health. Both conserved end residues are part of each CDR3.

V	J	CDR3
TRBV28	TRBJ2-7	CASSPLAPVEQYF
TRBV12-3/TRBV12-4	TRBJ2-7	CASSKTSGSYEQYF
TRBV7-3	TRBJ2-1	CASSTGTNNEQFF
TRBV12-3/TRBV12-4	TRBJ1-4	CASSSRLRNEKLFF
TRBV12-3/TRBV12-4	TRBJ2-3	CASSLAGRTSTDTQYF
TRBV6-6	TRBJ2-1	CASRLSGRSNEQFF
TRBV12-3/TRBV12-4	TRBJ2-1	CASSFRQTGNPYNEQFF
TRBV6-6	TRBJ1-5	CASSYRQGDQPQHF
TRBV29-1	TRBJ2-2	CSVEVRRSGELFF
TRBV2	TRBJ1-5	CASRLQGWDQPQHF
TRBV20-1	TRBJ2-5	CSAVKGQETQYF
TRBV7-2	TRBJ2-3	CASSRLPSTDTQYF
TRBV18	TRBJ1-1	CASSPAVNTEAFF
TRBV7-2	TRBJ2-5	CASSTRTQETQYF
TRBV14	TRBJ2-3	CASSQDFAGTDTQYF
TRBV20-1	TRBJ1-6	CSASGGQGNSPLHF
TRBV4-2	TRBJ1-2	CASSQEFTGTNYGYTF
TRBV15	TRBJ1-3	CATSRDRQGFSGNTIYF
TRBV6-5	TRBJ1-5	CASSTLGQRHQPQHF
TRBV20-1	TRBJ2-7	CSARGLAGAYFSEQYF
TRBV6-2/TRBV6-3	TRBJ2-7	CASSQKPRVVEQYF
TRBV3-1	TRBJ2-5	CASSLRDSQETQYF
TRBV5-6	TRBJ1-1	CASSLFGVGGNTEAFF
TRBV7-9	TRBJ1-1	CATNRGLDTEAFF
TRBV29-1	TRBJ1-5	CSVLEGGQPQHF
TRBV12-3/TRBV12-4	TRBJ1-6	CASSPQGVLDSPLHF
TRBV7-9	TRBJ1-2	CASSLGSLGYYGYTF
TRBV29-1	TRBJ2-2	CSVGDRGTSGPTGELFF
TRBV29-1	TRBJ2-5	CSVLDRQETQYF
TRBV10-3	TRBJ1-5	CAWSEAGGNQPQHF
TRBV6-1	TRBJ1-4	CASSEVQSTNEKLFF
TRBV20-1	TRBJ1-2	CSANPGTLDGYTF
TRBV18	TRBJ1-1	CASSPVTGATEAFF
TRBV3-1	TRBJ1-2	CASSQATGGALVGYTF
TRBV20-1	TRBJ2-7	CSARGPAGTYEQYF
TRBV6-6	TRBJ1-2	CASSYSTGQGGGYTF
TRBV19	TRBJ1-1	CASSINRERRNTEAFF
TRBV5-1	TRBJ2-1	CASSSSGGDPLTYNEQFF
TRBV6-2/TRBV6-3	TRBJ2-1	CASSYPQGTSEIYNEQFF
TRBV12-3/TRBV12-4	TRBJ2-1	CASSNPGLAGPSSYNEQFF
TRBV29-1	TRBJ2-3	CSVGRLAVSTDTQYF
TRBV12-3/TRBV12-4	TRBJ2-7	CASSRGAAYEQYF
TRBV19	TRBJ1-5	CASSPARGGQPQNF
TRBV7-9	TRBJ2-1	CASRDRGTDNEQFF
TRBV29-1	TRBJ2-7	CSVGATSYSYEQYF
TRBV6-2/TRBV6-3	TRBJ2-1	CASREAGALFNEQFF
TRBV11-2	TRBJ2-2	CASNPAVNTGELFF
TRBV20-1	TRBJ2-7	CSARPTGVYEQYF
TRBV30	TRBJ1-5	CAWSVPGSNQPQHF
TRBV5-5	TRBJ2-1	CASSFIGSGSYNEQFF